The next 21 T cell receptor beta chains were all read from a single sample in a study of blood T cells in healthy people across ages. Sample-barcoded 5' priming and a J-beta primer mix drove a second PCR of roughly 7 to 11 cycles. Each CDR3 protein gets one entry after TCRdb re-called the 5' RACE reads with MiXCR. The repertoire holds approximately 1,700,000 distinct CDR3 sequences, with around 42% as singletons. Specimen: blood. The receptor source for this set is a human donor in good health.

V usage is TRBV5-1 and J usage is TRBJ2-5, with 7 bases identical to TRBD2. V gave up 6 bases and J gave up 0 bases; unmatched junction bases: 5. The CDR3 consists of 14 residues. CDR1 is SGHRS and CDR2 is YFSETQ in the germline V gene. This CDR3 is CASMGGAYQETQYF. The CDR3 coding sequence is TGCGCCAGCATGGGAGGGGCGTACCAAGAGACCCAGTACTTC.

The rearrangement links TRBV20-1 to TRBJ2-4; 10 bases are a match to TRBD2. The DNA matches TRBJ2-7 better at its end, which makes the J call doubtful. CDR3 length: 15 amino acids. Germline values: CDR1 DFQATT, CDR2 SNEGSKA (reference sequence). The CDR3 nucleotides read TGCAGTGCTCAAGGCCCTAGCGGGGGAAAGTACGAGCAGTACTTC. Translated, it gives CSAQGPSGGKYEQYF.

The chain carries TRBV2 and TRBJ1-4, with D unresolved. The CDR3 is 15 amino acids. Trimming shortened V by 6 bases and J by 3 bases, and 14 bases separated the two germline ends. Germline CDR1 reads SNHLY; CDR2 reads FYNNEI. This chain's CDR3 is CASSASGSPNEKLFF. The CDR3, as DNA: TGTGCCAGCAGCGCTTCCGGGAGCCCTAATGAAAAACTGTTTTTT. The full variable domain, rest sourced from reference TRBV2 and TRBJ1-4, is EPEVTQTPSHQVTQMGQEVILRCVPISNHLYFYWYRQILGQKVEFLVSFYNNEISEKSEIFDDQFSVERPDGSNFTLKIRSTKLEDSAMYFCASSASGSPNEKLFFGSGTQLSVL.

The CDR3 is CASSFEGQRLLQYF. The CDR3 region has the DNA TGCGCCAGCAGCTTTGAGGGACAGAGGCTTCTGCAGTACTTC. The gene calls are TRBV5-1 and TRBJ2-4; 7 positions match TRBD1. The CDR3 extends over 14 amino acids. Germline-derived CDR1 and CDR2 are SGHRS and YFSETQ. V shed 2 bases and J 13 bases; nucleotides not matched to a gene: 12.

The CDR3 bases are TGTGCCAGCAGCTTAGACAGGGGGCTCATGAATACGCAGTATTTT. Encoded protein: CASSLDRGLMNTQYF. This chain links TRBV7-2 with TRBJ2-3; 9 nucleotides agree with TRBD1. Trimming removed 1 base from V and 7 bases from J; junction bases left unmatched: 6. This CDR3 region has 15 residues. Germline assignment: CDR1 SGHTA and CDR2 FQGNSA.

In its sample, this clonotype was seen a few times. The chain recombines TRBV9 with TRBJ2-7, with D perhaps matching TRBD1 or TRBD2 (6 bases each). CDR1 is SGDLS and CDR2 is YYNGEE in the germline V gene. The ends were cut back, 4 bases at V and 2 bases at J, with 16 bases in the middle. This CDR3 spans 15 amino acids. The CDR3: CASSPPGGPPYEQYF. DNA for the CDR3: TGTGCCAGCAGCCCCCCCGGGGGCCCCCCCTACGAGCAGTACTTC.

A few counts support this clonotype. This may be a read error, as it is one base from a much larger clone. The chain employs TRBV2 and TRBJ2-1, with D possibly TRBD1 on 5 matching bases. Trimming removed 8 bases from V and 10 bases from J, with 24 bases in between. This CDR3 region has 15 residues. The germline V gene encodes CDR1 SNHLY and CDR2 FYNNEI. DNA for the CDR3: TGTGCCAGCTCCCCGACAGAGACTTTTTCCTACGAGCAGTTCTTC. Translated, it gives CASSPTETFSYEQFF.

The chain links TRBV7-9 to TRBJ2-5, with D uncertain. Germline CDR1 and CDR2: SEHNR and FQNEAQ (reference sequence). Trimming pared 5 bases from V and 2 bases from J, leaving 15 bases between. The CDR3 covers 15 residues. CDR3 amino acids: CASSKVALGQETQYF. CDR3 bases: TGTGCCAGCAGCAAGGTGGCGTTGGGTCAAGAGACCCAGTACTTC.

CDR3 sequence reads: CSAGTEGPDTQYF. Here the CDR3 DNA reads TGCAGTGCCGGGACCGAGGGGCCGGATACGCAGTATTTT. The chain joins TRBV20-1 to TRBJ2-3, with D perhaps TRBD1 or TRBD2 (5 bases each). The CDR3 loop spans 13 amino acids. Germline CDR1 and CDR2: DFQATT and SNEGSKA (reference sequence). V lost 6 bases and J 6 bases, leaving 16 bases between the germline ends.

This clonotype was picked up a small number of times. J is TRBJ1-2 and V is TRBV6-2 or TRBV6-3, with D possibly matching TRBD1 (6 bases). The CDR3 extends over 13 amino acids. Trimming removed 5 bases at V and 2 bases at J, with 9 bases between. Looked up from germline, CDR1 is MNHEY and CDR2 is SVGEGT. In DNA, the CDR3 is TGTGCCAGCAGTAGACAGGCCAACTATGGCTACACCTTC. This sequence encodes CASSRQANYGYTF.

In regard to this clonotype: A read error may produce the germline difference seen at one junction end. The J gene is TRBJ2-3, the V gene TRBV4-3; D uncertain. Germline assignment: CDR1 LGHNA and CDR2 YSLEER. The CDR3 extends over 13 amino acids. CDR3 loop: CANSQERPHTQYF. For the CDR3, the DNA is TGCGCCAACAGCCAAGAGAGGCCACATACGCAGTATTTT.

In this sample, this clonotype turned up a few times. This chain joins TRBV4-1 and TRBJ2-7; D tentatively reads TRBD1 or TRBD2 (5 bases each). The CDR3 has 13 amino acids. Per germline, CDR1 MGHRA and CDR2 YSYEKL. V was trimmed by 9 bases and J by 1 base, leaving 13 bases between them. The CDR3 reads CARTRDGSYEQYF. DNA for the CDR3: TGCGCCAGAACCCGGGACGGATCCTACGAGCAGTACTTC.

This clonotype turned up a few times. V and J are TRBV6-5 and TRBJ1-1; the D gene is possibly TRBD1 (6 bases). Trimming left V 0 bases short and J 0 bases short, with 8 bases between. CDR1 is MNHEY, CDR2 SVGAGI, per germline. CDR3 length: 15 residues. CDR3 sequence reads: CASSYSRGMNTEAFF. As DNA, the CDR3 is TGTGCCAGCAGTTACTCCAGGGGCATGAACACTGAAGCTTTCTTT.

This chain connects TRBV5-1 to TRBJ1-2; D remains ambiguous. In germline, CDR1 is SGHRS, CDR2 YFSETQ. CDR3 length: 14 residues. Trimming took off 2 bases at V and 0 bases at J, with 8 bases between the two ends. In DNA form, the CDR3 reads TGCGCCAGCAGCTTCGAGACACCTAACTATGGCTACACCTTC. This sequence encodes CASSFETPNYGYTF.

CDR3 nucleotides: TGTGCCAGCAGTTACATCGGTGGGGAGCAGTTCTTC. This gives the protein CASSYIGGEQFF. The genes are TRBV6-6 and TRBJ2-1; no clear D gene. Germline V CDR1 and CDR2: MNHNY, SVGAGI (reference sequence). Trimming shortened V by 2 bases and J by 10 bases, and 9 bases separated the two germline ends. The CDR3 has 12 amino acids.

The sample holds a few counts of this clonotype. A read error is possible here, since a much larger clone lies one base away. In DNA form, the CDR3 reads TGTGCCATTAGCACAGGGGGTAGCAATCAGCCCCAGCATTTT. It translates to CAISTGGSNQPQHF. This chain uses TRBV10-3 with TRBJ1-5; 8 bases agree with TRBD1. From germline, CDR1 is ENHRY and CDR2 SYGVKD. V shed 9 bases and J 0 bases; nucleotides not matched to a gene: 4. The CDR3 covers 14 residues.

Turning to this clonotype: A read error may explain this, as a much larger clone is one base away. As DNA, the CDR3 is TGCAGCGCCCTGGGACTAGCGAGAGAGACCCAGTTCTTC. Translated: CSALGLARETQFF. The chain is built from TRBV29-1 and TRBJ2-5; TRBD2 matches 10 bases. The end of the DNA fits TRBJ2-1 better, so the J call may be wrong. The V gene's germline CDR1 is SQVTM and CDR2 ANQGSEA. This CDR3 contains 13 residues.

The chain couples TRBV7-2 to TRBJ1-4; 9 bases are a match to TRBD1. V shed 6 bases and J 5 bases; nucleotides not matched to a gene: 10. Germline loops: CDR1 SGHTA, CDR2 FQGNSA. The CDR3 length is 16 residues. The CDR3 protein is CASSPATGTGNEKLFF. The CDR3 nucleotides are TGTGCCAGCAGTCCAGCAACCGGGACAGGGAATGAAAAACTGTTTTTT.

The genes are TRBV7-2 and TRBJ1-5, with D maybe TRBD1 (5 bases). CDR1 is SGHTA, CDR2 FQGNSA, per germline. The CDR3 is made up of 16 amino acids. V shed 4 bases and J shed 4 bases, with 17 bases lying between them. CDR3 amino acids: CASSSQAQVRNQPQHF. CDR3 coding DNA: TGTGCCAGCAGCTCCCAGGCACAGGTCCGTAATCAGCCCCAGCATTTT.

This clonotype was recorded a few times. The V and J genes are TRBV11-1 and TRBJ2-5; D not certain. The closer fit of TRBJ2-7 to the DNA end suggests the J call may be wrong. Germline V gene lookup returns CDR1 SGHAT and CDR2 FQDESV (reference sequence). The CDR3 is made up of 14 amino acids. The CDR3 spells CASSFWNKPYEQYF. The CDR3 DNA reads TGTGCCAGCAGCTTTTGGAACAAACCCTACGAGCAGTACTTC.

The chain has TRBV12-3 or TRBV12-4 and TRBJ1-4; the D gene is possibly TRBD1 (5 bases). This CDR3 has 12 amino acids. Trimming took off 8 bases at V and 4 bases at J, with 8 bases between the two ends. The CDR3 region is CASQGINEKLFF. The CDR3 DNA sequence: TGTGCCAGCCAGGGTATTAATGAAAAACTGTTTTTT.